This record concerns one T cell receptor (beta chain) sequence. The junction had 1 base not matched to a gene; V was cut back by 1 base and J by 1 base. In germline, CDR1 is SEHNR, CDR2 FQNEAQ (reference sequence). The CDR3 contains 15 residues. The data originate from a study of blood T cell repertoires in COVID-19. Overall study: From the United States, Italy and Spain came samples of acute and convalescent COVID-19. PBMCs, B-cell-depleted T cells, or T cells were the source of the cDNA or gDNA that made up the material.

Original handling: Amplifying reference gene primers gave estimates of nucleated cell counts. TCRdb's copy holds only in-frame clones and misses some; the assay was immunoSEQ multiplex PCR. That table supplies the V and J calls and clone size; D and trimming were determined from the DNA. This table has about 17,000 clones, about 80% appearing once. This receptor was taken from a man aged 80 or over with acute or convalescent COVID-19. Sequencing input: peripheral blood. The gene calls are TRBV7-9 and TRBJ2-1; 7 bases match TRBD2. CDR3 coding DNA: TGTGCCAGCAGCTTAGTCGGGGGGTCCTACAATGAGCAGTTCTTC. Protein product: CASSLVGGSYNEQFF.